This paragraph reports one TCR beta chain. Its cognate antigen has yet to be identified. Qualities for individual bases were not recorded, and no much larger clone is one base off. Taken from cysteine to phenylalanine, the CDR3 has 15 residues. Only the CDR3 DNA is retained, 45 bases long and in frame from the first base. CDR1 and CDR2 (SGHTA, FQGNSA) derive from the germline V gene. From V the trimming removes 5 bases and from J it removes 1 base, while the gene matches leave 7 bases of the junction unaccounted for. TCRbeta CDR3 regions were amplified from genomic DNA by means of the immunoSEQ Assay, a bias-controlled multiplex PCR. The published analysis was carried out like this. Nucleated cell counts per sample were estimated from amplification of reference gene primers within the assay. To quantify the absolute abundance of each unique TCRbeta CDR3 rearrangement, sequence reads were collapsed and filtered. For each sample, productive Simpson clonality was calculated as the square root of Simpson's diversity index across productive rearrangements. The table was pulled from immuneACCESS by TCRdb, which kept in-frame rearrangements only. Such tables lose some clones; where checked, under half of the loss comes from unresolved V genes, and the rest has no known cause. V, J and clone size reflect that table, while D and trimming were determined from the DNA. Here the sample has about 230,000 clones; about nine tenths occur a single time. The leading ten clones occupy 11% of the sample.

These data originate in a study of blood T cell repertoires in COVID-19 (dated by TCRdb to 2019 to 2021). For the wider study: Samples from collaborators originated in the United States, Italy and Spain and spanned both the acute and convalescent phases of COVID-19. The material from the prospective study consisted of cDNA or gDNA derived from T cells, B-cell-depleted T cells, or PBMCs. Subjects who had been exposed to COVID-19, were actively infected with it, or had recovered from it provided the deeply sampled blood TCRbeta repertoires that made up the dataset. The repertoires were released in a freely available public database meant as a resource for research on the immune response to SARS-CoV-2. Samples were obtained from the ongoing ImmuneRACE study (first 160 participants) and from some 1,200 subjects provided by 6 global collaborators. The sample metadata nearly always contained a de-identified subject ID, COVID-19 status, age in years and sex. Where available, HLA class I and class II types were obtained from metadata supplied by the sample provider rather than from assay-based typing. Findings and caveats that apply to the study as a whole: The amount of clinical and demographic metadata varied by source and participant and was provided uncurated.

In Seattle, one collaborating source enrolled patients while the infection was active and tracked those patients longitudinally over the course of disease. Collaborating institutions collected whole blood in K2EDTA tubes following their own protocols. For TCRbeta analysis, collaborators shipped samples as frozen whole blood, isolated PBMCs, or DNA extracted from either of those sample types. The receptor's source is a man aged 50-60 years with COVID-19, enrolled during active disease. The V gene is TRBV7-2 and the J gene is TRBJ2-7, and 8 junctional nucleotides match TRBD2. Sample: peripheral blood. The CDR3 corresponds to CASSPLSGASYEQYF. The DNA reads TGTGCCAGCAGCCCCCTTAGCGGGGCATCCTACGAGCAGTACTTC.